These 10 T cell receptor beta chains originate from one sample sequenced in a study of blood T cell repertoires in COVID-19. Profiled with immunoSEQ multiplex PCR; TCRdb holds only in-frame clones, not every one. This table holds fewer than 300,000 clones, about 90% found once. The sequenced sample was peripheral blood. Receptors originate from a woman between 40 and 50 years old who had recovered from COVID-19.

The chain recombines TRBV6-2 or TRBV6-3 with TRBJ2-2, with 9 bases that match TRBD1. With 0 bases clipped from V and 4 bases from J, the junction kept 9 bases outside the gene matches. The CDR3 has 18 residues. Germline V gene lookup returns CDR1 MNHEY and CDR2 SVGEGT. The CDR3 loop reads CASSYSLLTGGSTGELFF. The CDR3 DNA reads as TGTGCCAGCAGTTACTCCCTTTTGACAGGGGGGAGCACCGGGGAGCTGTTTTTT.

This clone was recorded once. The V and J genes are TRBV6-5 and TRBJ2-1, with D possibly TRBD2 on 5 matching bases. Trimming removed 5 bases at V and 1 base at J, with 12 bases between. The CDR3 length is 15 residues. The germline V gene encodes CDR1 MNHEY and CDR2 SVGAGI. The CDR3 region is CASSQTSTSYNEQFF. Written as DNA, the CDR3 is TGTGCCAGCAGTCAAACTAGTACATCCTACAATGAGCAGTTCTTC.

This clone was seen a single time. This chain links TRBV7-2 with TRBJ1-2, with 10 bases that match TRBD1. The V and J ends lost 1 base and 6 bases, in that order; junction bases with no gene match: 5. The CDR3 is 15 amino acids. Germline V CDR1 and CDR2: SGHTA, FQGNSA. DNA for the CDR3: TGTGCCAGCAGCTTAGATGGACAGGGGGGAGATGGCTACACCTTC. Its translation: CASSLDGQGGDGYTF.

The CDR3 DNA is TGTGCCAGCAGCTTTCAGGGGGCGTTGACCGGGGAGCTGTTTTTT. Translation gives CASSFQGALTGELFF. V usage is TRBV11-3 and J usage is TRBJ2-2; 8 bases align to TRBD1. This CDR3 contains 15 residues. The junction had 5 bases not matched to a gene; V was cut back by 3 bases and J by 5 bases. Germline V gives CDR1 SGHNT, CDR2 YENEEA. Combining the CDR3 with reference TRBV11-3 and TRBJ2-2 gives the whole variable domain EAGVVQSPRYKIIEKKQPVAFWCNPISGHNTLYWYLQNLGQGPELLIRYENEEAVDDSQLPKDRFSAERLKGVDSTLKIQPAELGDSAVYLCASSFQGALTGELFFGEGSRLTVL.

The rearrangement joins TRBV11-2 to TRBJ2-1; 10 bases line up with TRBD2. The length of the CDR3 is 18 residues. CDR1 and CDR2 (germline): SGHAT, FQNNGV. Losses at the gene ends were 5 bases for V and 10 bases for J; bases not matched to a gene: 20. CDR3 region: CASSRVISQRGGRREQFF. The CDR3, as DNA: TGTGCCAGCAGCCGCGTTATCAGCCAGCGGGGGGGCCGAAGAGAGCAGTTCTTC. The whole variable domain, remainder taken from reference TRBV11-2 and TRBJ2-1, is EAGVAQSPRYKIIEKRQSVAFWCNPISGHATLYWYQQILGQGPKLLIQFQNNGVVDDSQLPKDRFSAERLKGVDSTLKIQPAKLEDSAVYLCASSRVISQRGGRREQFFGPGTRLTVL.

The chain is built from TRBV11-2 and TRBJ1-5; TRBD1 is a possible D gene (6 bases). Germline V lookup: CDR1 SGHAT, CDR2 FQNNGV. This CDR3 has 16 residues. V was trimmed by 4 bases and J by 0 bases, leaving 13 bases between them. DNA for the CDR3: TGTGCCAGCAGCTCGTCGGACAGCTCTAGCAATCAGCCCCAGCATTTT. Its protein is CASSSSDSSSNQPQHF.

This clone was seen more than once but under ten times. The chain links TRBV10-3 to TRBJ1-2, with D possibly matching TRBD1 (6 bases). The germline V gene has CDR1 ENHRY and CDR2 SYGVKD. This CDR3 comprises 13 residues. V dropped 4 bases and J dropped 8 bases, with 14 bases sitting between them. CDR3 nucleotides: TGTGCCATCAGTGCCACAGGGTTCGACGGCTACACCTTC. Translated: CAISATGFDGYTF.

This clone appeared a single time. The gene calls are TRBV11-2 and TRBJ1-6, with 9 bases aligning to TRBD1. The germline V gene encodes CDR1 SGHAT and CDR2 FQNNGV. CDR3 length equals 15 residues. Trimming cost V 4 bases and J 7 bases; bases outside gene matches: 5. CDR3 coding DNA: TGTGCCAGCAGCTCGGGACAGGGTAGGAATTCACCCCTCCACTTT. The encoded protein is CASSSGQGRNSPLHF.

This chain connects TRBV6-1 to TRBJ1-2, with D uncertain. The CDR3 sequence is 13 residues long. Deletions cut 1 base from V and 9 bases from J, with 12 bases between. Germline CDR1 is MNHNS and CDR2 is SASEGT. The CDR3 DNA follows: TGTGCCAGCAGTGAAGTGCCCGAGGGCAGCTACACCTTC. This gives the protein CASSEVPEGSYTF.

The chain recombines TRBV11-3 with TRBJ1-1, with D unresolved. Germline V lookup: CDR1 SGHNT, CDR2 YENEEA. V lost 5 bases, J lost 2 bases, and 12 bases lay in between. This CDR3 is built from 14 residues. The CDR3 loop reads CASSPSRGNTEAFF. CDR3 DNA sequence: TGTGCCAGCAGCCCGTCACGGGGAAACACTGAAGCTTTCTTT.